There are a few counts of the clone carrying this T cell receptor beta chain. The antigen is not known. A much larger clone sits a single nucleotide away, making a read error possible. These data are taken from a study of T cells in Graves' hyperthyroidism and ophthalmopathy. The V gene lost 4 bases and the J gene lost 10 bases, with 14 bases spanning the gap. The CDR3 runs to 13 residues. The V gene's germline CDR1 is LGHDT and CDR2 YNNKEL (reference sequence). TCR beta CDR3 regions were amplified from RNA. The HTBI primer set was used in a first-round RT-PCR of the TCR CDR3. From the multiplex PCR reads, TCRdb called clonotypes with MiXCR, one entry per CDR3 protein. The sample carries approximately 350,000 distinct CDR3 sequences, 13% to 15% recorded once. Patients having uncontrolled infection, another autoimmune disease, pregnancy or lactation were not included. Each diagnosis drew on symptoms, thyroxine, TRAb, thyroid ultrasound and orbital computed tomography findings.

Study observations and caveats: Ophthalmopathy got predicted by the model a median about six months before its onset. Peripheral blood also featured most of the thyroid clonotypes expanded above 0.001.

The chain carries TRBV3-1 and TRBJ2-1; maybe TRBD2 (5 bases). Sample: blood. The sequence was obtained from a woman aged 55 to 70 with Graves' ophthalmopathy. CDR3 in amino acids: CASSPDSNYEQFF. CDR3 coding DNA: TGTGCCAGCAGCCCGGACTCCAACTACGAGCAGTTCTTC.